This T cell receptor (beta chain) was recorded in a study of glioma-infiltrating T cells after dendritic cell vaccination. About the research overall: Treatment, given 2003 to 2012, was autologous tumor lysate-pulsed dendritic cell vaccination.

The primer mix had 60 V beta and 13 J beta primers. The assay was immunoSEQ multiplex PCR, and TCRdb's table has in-frame clones only and misses some. The repertoire includes 65,000 to 80,000 clones, roughly 84% of them detected once, and about 2.3% sits in the top ten. The time point was: after dendritic cell vaccination, including at tumor progression/relapse. The germline V gene has CDR1 SGHTA and CDR2 FQGTGA. V dropped 3 bases and J dropped 4; count of bases not matched to a gene: 8. The CDR3 length is 16 residues. This clone occurred once. This specimen consisted of blood, obtained after dendritic cell vaccination. This receptor was obtained from a human donor with glioblastoma. This rearrangement joins TRBV7-3 to TRBJ2-2; 7 bases agree with TRBD2. CDR3 loop: CASSFPRGGGTGELFF. In nucleotides, the CDR3 is TGTGCCAGCAGCTTCCCGCGGGGCGGGGGCACCGGGGAGCTGTTTTTT. The full variable domain, with the rest looked up from reference TRBV7-3 and TRBJ2-2, is GAGVSQTPSNKVTEKGKYVELRCDPISGHTALYWYRQSLGQGPEFLIYFQGTGAADDSGLPNDRFFAVRPEGSVSTLKIQRTERGDSAVYLCASSFPRGGGTGELFFGEGSRLTVL.